This T cell receptor (beta chain) was sequenced in a study of blood T cell repertoires in COVID-19. Across the whole study: Sites in the United States, Italy and Spain provided acute and convalescent COVID-19 samples.

CDR3 length: 13 residues. Germline values: CDR1 SGHRS, CDR2 YFSETQ. Trimming cost V 0 bases and J 8 bases, with 11 bases left between them. This study enrolled people aged roughly 18 to 90 from around 25 US geographic areas. Original data processing: By means of reference gene primer amplification, nucleated cell counts were estimated. The repertoire was sequenced with immunoSEQ multiplex PCR; TCRdb's copy has only in-frame clones and lacks some. D and trimming come from the DNA, and the V and J calls and clone size come from that table. In the table there are roughly 160,000 clones, roughly four fifths of which are singletons.

The receptor's source is a man aged 50-59 years who had recovered from COVID-19. This chain connects TRBV5-1 to TRBJ1-2; D unclear. Source material: PBMCs or T cells enriched from blood (not recorded which). CDR3 nucleotides: TGCGCCAGCAGCTTGGAGGCGAGAGGAGGCTACACCTTC. Its translation is CASSLEARGGYTF.